Listed below are T cell receptor beta chains from one sample, sequenced in a study of blood T cell repertoires in COVID-19. TCRdb keeps only in-frame clones here, not all; method: immunoSEQ multiplex PCR. The profile covers approximately 410,000 clones, with 86% appearing a single time and under 1.5% taken by the ten largest. Sequenced sample: peripheral blood. Source of these receptors: a woman in her twenties or thirties with active or convalescent COVID-19. The CDR3 runs from the conserved cysteine through the conserved F or W.

J: TRBJ2-1
V: TRBV7-9
length: 13
CDR3: CASSSNRGNEQFF

J: TRBJ1-5
V: TRBV7-9
length: 15
CDR3: CASSGAGSSNQPQHF

J: TRBJ2-3
V: TRBV14
length: 16
CDR3: CASSHRWLGTSDTQYF

J: TRBJ2-3
V: TRBV10-1
length: 14
CDR3: CASSGDSLRDTQYF

J: TRBJ1-1
V: TRBV4-1
length: 16
CDR3: CASSQEVGLLNTEAFF

J: TRBJ1-1
V: TRBV4-1
length: 16
CDR3: CASSQDSGGLNTEAFF

J: TRBJ1-5
V: TRBV3-1/TRBV3-2
length: 15
CDR3: CASSLTTGGNQPQHF

J: TRBJ2-3
V: TRBV13
length: 13
CDR3: CASSLGLKDTQYF

J: TRBJ1-3
V: TRBV18
length: 16
CDR3: CASSPPGAHGGNTIYF

J: TRBJ1-5
V: TRBV19
length: 15
CDR3: CASSTTGYSNQPQHF

J: TRBJ2-3
V: TRBV7-9
length: 15
CDR3: CASSEGTVSTDTQYF

J: TRBJ1-1
V: TRBV30
length: 14
CDR3: CAWNGINRGTEAFF

J: TRBJ2-1
V: TRBV19
length: 16
CDR3: CASSTIRLDGDDEQFF

J: TRBJ2-2
V: TRBV7-8
length: 16
CDR3: CASSASRDRAPGELFF

J: TRBJ2-7
V: TRBV5-1
length: 14
CDR3: CASNQHTDSYEQYF

J: TRBJ1-2
V: TRBV3-1/TRBV3-2
length: 16
CDR3: CASSHTDRAANYGYTF

J: TRBJ2-3
V: TRBV5-1
length: 15
CDR3: CASSLERGGTDTQYF

J: TRBJ1-6
V: TRBV2
length: 14
CDR3: CASSSTGGSSPLHF

J: TRBJ2-7
V: TRBV5-5
length: 16
CDR3: CASSPTGTSGTYEQYF

J: TRBJ1-2
V: TRBV6-5
length: 15
CDR3: CASSLRTGGAQGYTF

J: TRBJ2-3
V: TRBV6-1
length: 15
CDR3: CASSEGLAGGDTQYF

J: TRBJ1-3
V: TRBV7-2
length: 15
CDR3: CASSFLGTNLNTIYF